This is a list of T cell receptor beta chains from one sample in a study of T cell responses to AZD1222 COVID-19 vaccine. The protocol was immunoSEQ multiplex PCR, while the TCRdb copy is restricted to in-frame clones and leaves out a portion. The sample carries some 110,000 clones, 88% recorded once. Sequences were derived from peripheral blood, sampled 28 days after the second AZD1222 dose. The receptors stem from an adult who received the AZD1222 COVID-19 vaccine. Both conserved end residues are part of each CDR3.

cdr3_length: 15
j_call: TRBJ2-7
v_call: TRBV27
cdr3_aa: CASSPRTRYSHEQYF

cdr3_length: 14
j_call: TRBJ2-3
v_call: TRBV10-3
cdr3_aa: CAIRRGGSTDTQYF

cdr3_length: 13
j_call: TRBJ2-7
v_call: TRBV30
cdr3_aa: CAWSMGLRHEQYF

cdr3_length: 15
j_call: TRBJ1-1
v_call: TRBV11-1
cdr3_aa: CASSPTRTGYTEAFF

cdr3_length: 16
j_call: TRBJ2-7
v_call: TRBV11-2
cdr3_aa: CASSPLSGLANYEQYF

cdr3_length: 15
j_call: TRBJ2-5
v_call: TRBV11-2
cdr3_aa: CASSLGGLYQETQYF

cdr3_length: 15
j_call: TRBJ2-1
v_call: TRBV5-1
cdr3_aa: CASSLGTSPHNEQFF

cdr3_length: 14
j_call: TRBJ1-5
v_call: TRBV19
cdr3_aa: CASSSGGGLGPQHF

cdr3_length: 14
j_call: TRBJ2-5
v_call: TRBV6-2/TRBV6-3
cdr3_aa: CASSLRTSSETQYF

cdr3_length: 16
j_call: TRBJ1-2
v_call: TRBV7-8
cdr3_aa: CASSLRSKFPGGGYTF